Listed below are T cell receptor beta chains from one sample, sequenced in a study of blood T cell repertoires in COVID-19. The data were produced by immunoSEQ multiplex PCR, yet TCRdb's version contains in-frame clones alone and is incomplete. The sample holds approximately 190,000 clones; around 82% are singletons and the top ten take roughly 5.2%. Sequenced material: PBMCs or T cells enriched from blood (not recorded which). These receptors originate from a woman aged 55-70 years with acute COVID-19. Each CDR3 is given with its conserved first and last residue. Each record gives: V gene, clone size, J gene, D gene, CDR3 DNA, CDR3 protein. A D gene is named only where the DNA matches it firmly. The size of a clone is reported for some rows only, either as once, few or many, or as a class for expanded clones.

>TRBV14|-|TRBJ1-2|-
TGTGCCAGCAGCCAAGGGCGCGGGGGGGCCAATATCGGCTACACCTTC
CASSQGRGGANIGYTF
>TRBV28|-|TRBJ1-5|TRBD1
TGTGCCAGCAGCGGTGGACAGGGGGCCCCCCGCGGAAGCAATCAGCCCCAGCATTTT
CASSGGQGAPRGSNQPQHF
>TRBV9|once|TRBJ1-4|-
TGTGCCAGCAGCGAGGGGGTTGGTGAAAAACTGTTTTTT
CASSEGVGEKLFF
>TRBV7-8|-|TRBJ2-1|TRBD1
TGTGCCAGCAGCCCGTGGGGACAGGGAGGCAATGAGCAGTTCTTC
CASSPWGQGGNEQFF
>TRBV4-3|-|TRBJ1-5|-
TGCGCCAGCGCCAATAACCCCACCTCCGGGCCCCAGCATTTT
CASANNPTSGPQHF
>TRBV6-5|-|TRBJ2-5|TRBD2
TGTGCCAGCTCCAGACTAGCGTGGGAGACCCAGTACTTC
CASSRLAWETQYF
>TRBV4-1|many|TRBJ1-6|TRBD1
TGCGCCAGCAGCCGCACCCGGGACAGAGCTAATTCACCCCTCCACTTT
CASSRTRDRANSPLHF
>TRBV7-2|-|TRBJ2-5|TRBD2
TGTGCCAGCAGCTCTCGGGGGGACCTACAAGAGACCCAGTACTTC
CASSSRGDLQETQYF
>TRBV4-3|-|TRBJ1-4|TRBD1
TGCGCCAGCAGCCTAGGGACAGGAGTGCCGAATGAAAAACTGTTTTTT
CASSLGTGVPNEKLFF
>TRBV19|-|TRBJ1-1|TRBD1
TGTGCCAGTAGTTCCATGGGACAGGGGGACACTGAAGCTTTCTTT
CASSSMGQGDTEAFF
>TRBV28|few|TRBJ1-5|-
TGTGCCAGCAGCTCCCAGACACCTCAGCCCCAGCATTTT
CASSSQTPQPQHF
>TRBV25-1|-|TRBJ1-4|-
TGTGCCAGCAGTGACCCGGGGTCCTTTAATGAAAAACTGTTTTTT
CASSDPGSFNEKLFF
>TRBV7-9|-|TRBJ2-1|TRBD2
TGTGCCAGCAGCCAGGGACTAGCGGGGGGAAATGAGCAGTTCTTC
CASSQGLAGGNEQFF
>TRBV6-2/TRBV6-3|once|TRBJ2-3|TRBD2
TGTGCCAGCAGTTACGAGCGGGGGGCCTACACAGATACGCAGTATTTT
CASSYERGAYTDTQYF
>TRBV19|-|TRBJ2-3|TRBD2
TGTGCCAGTAGTATGACTAGCGGGCCAGCAGATACGCAGTATTTT
CASSMTSGPADTQYF
>TRBV6-6|once|TRBJ1-3|TRBD1
TGTGCCAGCAGCCGATCGGACAGGAGCTCTGGAAACACCATATATTTT
CASSRSDRSSGNTIYF
>TRBV12-3/TRBV12-4|-|TRBJ2-1|-
TGTGCCAGCTCCCCGGGACAACCCCATGAGCAGTTCTTC
CASSPGQPHEQFF
>TRBV19|-|TRBJ2-4|-
TGTGCCAGTAGTATAGTCAGGGGCTCCCAGTACTTC
CASSIVRGSQYF
>TRBV6-2/TRBV6-3|-|TRBJ2-1|TRBD1
TGTGCCAGCAGTCCCGGACAGGGGGCGATCGATGAGCAGTTCTTC
CASSPGQGAIDEQFF
>TRBV13|-|TRBJ2-3|TRBD2
TGTGCCAGCAGCTTAGGGACACCGGGACTAGCGGGAGCTATAGATACGCAGTATTTT
CASSLGTPGLAGAIDTQYF
>TRBV28|-|TRBJ2-5|-
TGTGCCACCAGCCTAGTAGGAGAGACCCAGTACTTC
CATSLVGETQYF
>TRBV7-2|-|TRBJ2-3|-
TGTGCCAGCAGCTGGCGGGGGCTGGAGAATACGCAGTATTTT
CASSWRGLENTQYF
>TRBV7-2|-|TRBJ2-1|TRBD2
TGTGCCAGCAGCTTACGAGCGGGGCACAATGAGCAGTTCTTC
CASSLRAGHNEQFF
>TRBV12-2|-|TRBJ2-3|-
TGTGCAAGTCGCTTAGCGGTGCGACTAGCAGATACGCAGTATTTT
CASRLAVRLADTQYF
>TRBV5-6|-|TRBJ2-7|-
TGTGCCAGCAGCCTGCTAGCTACCTACGAGCAGTACTTC
CASSLLATYEQYF
>TRBV5-1|-|TRBJ2-2|TRBD1
TGCGCCAGCAGGGCCGGGACAGGGGGCACCGGGGAGCTGTTTTTT
CASRAGTGGTGELFF
>TRBV4-3|-|TRBJ1-2|-
TGCGCCAGCAGCCAAGATAGAATGTCAGAGAGGGGCTACACCTTC
CASSQDRMSERGYTF
>TRBV24-1|-|TRBJ2-1|TRBD1
TGTGCCACTGCATCCTTTATCGGGACAGGGTATCAAAATGAGCAGTTCTTC
CATASFIGTGYQNEQFF
>TRBV3-1/TRBV3-2|-|TRBJ2-5|-
TGTGCCAGCAGTCGGACACAAGAGACCCAGTACTTC
CASSRTQETQYF
>TRBV4-3|-|TRBJ1-4|TRBD1
TGCGCCAGCAGCCGGGAAGAAAGGGGACAGGGTAGCGCAAATAATGAAAAACTGTTTTTT
CASSREERGQGSANNEKLFF
>TRBV7-2|few|TRBJ1-2|-
TGTGCCAGCAGCTTGTACAGGGCTCCTCATGGCTACACCTTC
CASSLYRAPHGYTF
>TRBV4-3|few|TRBJ1-4|TRBD1
TGCGCCAGCAGCCAAGATCTCGAACGGACAGGGAAGGAAAAACTGTTTTTT
CASSQDLERTGKEKLFF
>TRBV6-2/TRBV6-3|-|TRBJ1-1|-
TGTGCCAGCAGTTACGGGCGGGTTCTAAACACTGAAGCTTTCTTT
CASSYGRVLNTEAFF
>TRBV30|once|TRBJ1-5|-
TGTGCCTGGAGTACAGTGCATTCGAGTCAGCCCCAGCATTTT
CAWSTVHSSQPQHF
>TRBV3-1/TRBV3-2|-|TRBJ2-7|-
TGTGCCAGCAGCCAAGGGGGCGTCGAGCAGTACTTC
CASSQGGVEQYF
>TRBV6-5|-|TRBJ2-7|-
TGTGCCAGCAGAGTGGTGGGGACTCCGGACGAGCAGTACTTC
CASRVVGTPDEQYF
>TRBV5-4|once|TRBJ2-7|TRBD2
TGTGCCAGCAGCCCGGGACTAGCGAGGCCCTACGAGCAGTACTTC
CASSPGLARPYEQYF
>TRBV30|-|TRBJ1-3|TRBD1
TGTGCCTGGAGGGGCCAGGGGGCTGGAAACACCATATATTTT
CAWRGQGAGNTIYF
>TRBV9|-|TRBJ1-1|-
TGTGCCAGCAGCGTAGAGCCTGTAGTAATGAACACTGAAGCTTTCTTT
CASSVEPVVMNTEAFF
>TRBV7-2|-|TRBJ2-4|-
TGTGCCAGCGGTGTGGGGCCCTTTAGTTCCCCCCTAAACATTCAGTACTTC
CASGVGPFSSPLNIQYF
>TRBV28|-|TRBJ1-2|-
TGTGCCAGCAGATCTACAGGGAGTTACTACACCTTC
CASRSTGSYYTF
>TRBV3-1/TRBV3-2|-|TRBJ2-1|TRBD2
TGTGCCAGCAGCCAACCAGGGCTAGCGGATTACAATGAGCAGTTCTTC
CASSQPGLADYNEQFF
>TRBV20-1|once|TRBJ2-1|TRBD2
TGCAGTGCTAGTAGTTTTAGCGGGGCGTACAATGAGCAGTTCTTC
CSASSFSGAYNEQFF
>TRBV7-2|-|TRBJ2-2|-
TGTGCCAGCAGCTTAGATGCTAGCCCTCGATTCGGGGAGCTGTTTTTT
CASSLDASPRFGELFF